A single sample is the source of the 11 T cell receptor beta chains below, sequenced in a study of post-analysis software for immune sequencing data (dated by TCRdb to between 2014 and 2017). General study outcomes and caveats: Patients showed significantly higher frequencies than controls for a handful of TRBV segments, among them TRBV5-6, TRBV5-1 and TRBV20-1.

No antigen has been identified for these receptors. Library preparation employed PCR. Sequenced using an Illumina HiSeq 2500. Unique molecular identifiers were incorporated into TCR beta cDNA libraries to reduce PCR and sequencing biases. TCRdb reran the public reads through fastp at Q25 and MiXCR, keeping productive beta chains. Merged by CDR3 protein, the rows form single entries marked with the most common genes and DNA. The sample includes about 770,000 distinct CDR3 sequences, with 46% observed a single time. Clones ranked in the top ten supply 4.9% of the sample. Sequenced: blood. Every receptor here comes from a girl aged 5 to 17 with multiple sclerosis.

The V gene is TRBV20-1, the J gene TRBJ1-4; the D gene is possibly TRBD1 (5 bases). The CDR3 consists of 16 residues. Trimming removed 0 bases from V and 5 bases from J, with 16 bases in between. The germline V gene has CDR1 DFQATT and CDR2 SNEGSKA (reference sequence). As DNA, the CDR3 is TGCAGTGCTAGAGATGGGGGACTCGTCGGAAATGAAAAACTGTTTTTT. Protein product: CSARDGGLVGNEKLFF.

This chain uses TRBV20-1 with TRBJ2-5, with 8 bases matching TRBD2. Germline CDR1 is DFQATT and CDR2 is SNEGSKA (reference sequence). V was pared by 1 base and J by 11 bases, with 12 bases of the junction left unmatched. This CDR3 has 14 amino acids. The CDR3 region has the DNA TGCAGTGCTAGAGTGGGACTAGTCTCGGGGGAGCAGTACTTC. Its translation: CSARVGLVSGEQYF.

This rearrangement joins TRBV6-5 to TRBJ1-2; 8 bases line up with TRBD1. The trim removed 6 bases at V and 7 bases at J, leaving 13 bases unmatched. The CDR3 spans 15 residues. Germline CDR1 reads MNHEY; CDR2 reads SVGAGI. CDR3 sequence reads: CASRGQGARRIGYTF. The CDR3 DNA sequence: TGTGCCAGCAGAGGGCAGGGGGCGCGGCGCATTGGCTACACCTTC.

This chain joins TRBV6-5 and TRBJ2-7; 10 bases agree with TRBD1. J was trimmed by 4 bases and V by 10 bases; bases with no gene match: 13. This CDR3 is 15 amino acids long. In germline, CDR1 is MNHEY, CDR2 SVGAGI. The CDR3 bases are TGTGCCACCGCAAGGAGCCGGGACAGGGGTTACGAGCAGTACTTC. It codes for CATARSRDRGYEQYF.

The V and J genes are TRBV3-1 and TRBJ2-5; D gene uncertain. Germline CDR1 and CDR2: LGHDT and YNNKEL (reference sequence). Trimming took off 4 bases at V and 5 bases at J, with 11 bases between the two ends. CDR3 size: 13 residues. The CDR3 bases are TGTGCCAGCAGCCTCGTACTGGAGGAGACCCAGTACTTC. Translation: CASSLVLEETQYF.

This chain connects TRBV30 to TRBJ2-1; D remains unclear. With 0 bases removed from V and 9 bases from J, the gap between germline ends came to 6 bases. The CDR3 loop spans 11 amino acids. The germline gives CDR1 GTSNPN, CDR2 SVGIG (reference sequence). For the CDR3, the DNA is TGTGCCTGGAGTGTGGTGGGTGAGCAGTTCTTC. It specifies CAWSVVGEQFF.

This clonotype was counted a few times. The rearrangement joins TRBV12-3 or TRBV12-4 to TRBJ2-7; maybe TRBD2 (6 bases). V dropped 2 bases and J dropped 5 bases, with 13 bases sitting between them. The CDR3 is 14 amino acids. This CDR3 is CASSLWDSRDEQYF. CDR3 sequence (DNA): TGTGCCAGCAGTTTATGGGACTCCCGTGACGAGCAGTACTTC.

On this clonotype: The junction does not match germline at one end; this may be a read error. The chain joins TRBV2 to TRBJ1-1; D ambiguous. The CDR3 contains 14 residues. Looked up from germline, CDR1 is SNHLY and CDR2 is FYNNEI. In nucleotides, the CDR3 is TGTGCCAGCAGGTGGGATGGGGAGGCCACTGAGGCTTTCTTT. It yields the protein CASRWDGEATEAFF.

The rearrangement links TRBV29-1 to TRBJ2-3; D may be TRBD1 or TRBD2 (5 bases each). The V end lost 3 bases, the J end lost 0 bases, and 10 bases lay between the germline ends. Germline CDR1 is SQVTM and CDR2 is ANQGSEA. The CDR3 is 14 amino acids. CDR3 protein: CSVEDGTSTDTQYF. The DNA for the CDR3 is TGCAGCGTTGAGGATGGGACGAGCACAGATACGCAGTATTTT.

The chain employs TRBV5-1 and TRBJ2-1, with 12 nucleotides matching TRBD1. With 2 bases clipped from V and 11 bases from J, the junction kept 5 bases outside the gene matches. Germline CDR1 SGHRS, CDR2 YFSETQ. The CDR3 is 14 residues long. The CDR3 DNA follows: TGCGCCAGCAGCTTTGGGACAGGGGGCGGTCAGCAGTTCTTC. Protein sequence: CASSFGTGGGQQFF. The whole variable domain, remainder taken from reference TRBV5-1 and TRBJ2-1, is KAGVTQTPRYLIKTRGQQVTLSCSPISGHRSVSWYQQTPGQGLQFLFEYFSETQRNKGNFPGRFSGRQFSNSRSEMNVSTLELGDSALYLCASSFGTGGGQQFFGPGTRLTVL.

The rearrangement joins TRBV7-9 to TRBJ2-1; D remains ambiguous. CDR1 is SEHNR and CDR2 is FQNEAQ in the germline V gene (reference sequence). V was shortened by 5 bases and J by 8 bases, with 13 bases between the two germline ends. The length of the CDR3 is 13 residues. CDR3 DNA: TGTGCCAGCAGCGATAGGGTAATCGATGAGCAGTTCTTC. Translated, it gives CASSDRVIDEQFF. Full variable domain (remainder filled in from reference TRBV7-9 and TRBJ2-1): DTGVSQNPRHKITKRGQNVTFRCDPISEHNRLYWYRQTLGQGPEFLTYFQNEAQLEKSRLLSDRFSAERPKGSFSTLEIQRTEQGDSAMYLCASSDRVIDEQFFGPGTRLTVL.